Listed below are T cell receptor beta chains from one sample, sequenced in a study of blood T cell repertoires in COVID-19. The repertoire was sequenced with immunoSEQ multiplex PCR; TCRdb's copy has only in-frame clones and lacks some. The table shows 130,000 or so clones, with around 88% occurring only once. The material sequenced was peripheral blood. All receptors come from a woman in her sixties with acute or convalescent COVID-19. Both conserved end residues are part of each CDR3. D genes are given only for firm matches. Only part of the rows carry a size: once, few, many, or a class if the clone is expanded.

j_gene	d_gene	len	abundance	v_gene	CDR3aa	CDR3nt
TRBJ1-5	TRBD1	15	-	TRBV7-9	CASSSGQGSNQPQHF	TGTGCCAGCAGCTCGGGACAGGGTTCTAATCAGCCCCAGCATTTT
TRBJ1-6	TRBD1	17	-	TRBV5-1	CASSLGPGTGDNSPLHF	TGCGCCAGCAGCTTGGGACCCGGGACAGGGGATAATTCACCCCTCCACTTT
TRBJ1-5	-	13	-	TRBV11-2	CASSLGANQPQHF	TGTGCCAGCAGCTTAGGGGCCAATCAGCCCCAGCATTTT
TRBJ1-2	-	11	once	TRBV28	CASSLNYGYTF	TGTGCCAGCAGCCTAAACTATGGCTACACCTTC
TRBJ1-5	-	13	-	TRBV4-2	CASSQDMEQPQHF	TGTGCCAGCAGCCAAGATATGGAGCAGCCCCAGCATTTT
TRBJ1-3	TRBD1	15	-	TRBV3-1/TRBV3-2	CASSPTGGSGNTIYF	TGTGCCAGCAGCCCGACAGGGGGCTCTGGAAACACCATATATTTT
TRBJ2-5	-	12	-	TRBV15	CATGLGQETQYF	TGTGCCACCGGGCTGGGCCAAGAGACCCAGTACTTC
TRBJ1-6	TRBD1	14	-	TRBV27	CASSLGQGGSPLHF	TGTGCCAGCAGTTTAGGACAGGGAGGCTCACCCCTCCACTTT
TRBJ2-5	TRBD2	15	-	TRBV5-4	CASSLETSGAETQYF	TGTGCCAGCAGCTTGGAGACTAGCGGGGCAGAGACCCAGTACTTC
TRBJ1-5	-	16	-	TRBV19	CASSLIPGTKNQPQHF	TGTGCCAGTAGCTTAATTCCAGGGACAAAAAATCAGCCCCAGCATTTT
TRBJ1-5	TRBD1	14	-	TRBV19	CASSTDRVSQPQHF	TGTGCCAGTAGTACGGACAGGGTTTCTCAGCCCCAGCATTTT
TRBJ2-7	-	15	-	TRBV3-1/TRBV3-2	CASSPRFQRPGEQYF	TGTGCCAGCAGCCCGCGATTTCAGAGGCCCGGCGAGCAGTACTTC
TRBJ2-1	TRBD1	16	once	TRBV6-5	CASSYHGQGAYNEQFF	TGTGCCAGCAGTTACCACGGACAGGGGGCTTACAATGAGCAGTTCTTC
TRBJ1-3	TRBD1	15	-	TRBV7-9	CASSFTGGAGNTIYF	TGTGCCAGCAGCTTCACAGGGGGAGCTGGAAACACCATATATTTT
TRBJ1-5	-	14	once	TRBV21-1	CASAWPFYNQPQHF	TGTGCCAGCGCTTGGCCCTTTTACAATCAGCCCCAGCATTTT
TRBJ1-2	TRBD1	14	-	TRBV7-2	CASSTGTENYGYTF	TGTGCCAGCAGCACTGGGACAGAGAACTATGGCTACACCTTC
TRBJ1-5	TRBD1	13	-	TRBV29-1	CSVGDRGNQPQHF	TGCAGCGTTGGTGACAGGGGCAATCAGCCCCAGCATTTT
TRBJ2-3	TRBD2	15	-	TRBV3-1/TRBV3-2	CASSLTSGSTDTQYF	TGTGCCAGCAGCCTAACTAGCGGAAGCACAGATACGCAGTATTTT
TRBJ2-1	TRBD1	16	-	TRBV5-1	CASSLSGTGGYNEQFF	TGCGCCAGCAGCTTGTCCGGGACAGGGGGATACAATGAGCAGTTCTTC
TRBJ2-1	-	14	-	TRBV5-1	CASSAGDLYNEQFF	TGCGCCAGCAGCGCGGGTGACCTTTACAATGAGCAGTTCTTC
TRBJ1-6	-	15	-	TRBV18	CASSLDRTTNSPLHF	TGTGCCAGCTCACTCGACAGAACCACTAATTCACCCCTCCACTTT
TRBJ1-2	TRBD1	16	-	TRBV3-1/TRBV3-2	CASSQDGQGAFYGYTF	TGTGCCAGCAGCCAAGATGGGCAGGGGGCCTTCTATGGCTACACCTTC
TRBJ1-5	-	16	once	TRBV5-1	CASSLGSGEFNQPQHF	TGCGCCAGCAGCTTGGGCTCAGGGGAGTTCAATCAGCCCCAGCATTTT
TRBJ1-2	-	12	-	TRBV12-3/TRBV12-4	CASGDNNYGYTF	TGTGCCAGCGGGGACAACAACTATGGCTACACCTTC
TRBJ1-2	TRBD1	15	once	TRBV7-2	CASSLEGQGARGYTF	TGTGCCAGCAGCTTAGAGGGACAGGGGGCTAGGGGCTACACCTTC
TRBJ2-1	TRBD1	13	-	TRBV28	CASRGQGHNEQFF	TGTGCCAGCAGGGGACAGGGCCACAATGAGCAGTTCTTC
TRBJ2-5	-	12	-	TRBV6-2/TRBV6-3	CASSYSAETQYF	TGTGCCAGCAGTTACTCAGCGGAGACCCAGTACTTC
TRBJ1-2	-	12	-	TRBV28	CATQQDNYGYTF	TGTGCCACCCAACAGGATAACTATGGCTACACCTTC
TRBJ2-3	-	13	-	TRBV14	CASSQGAGDTQYF	TGTGCCAGCAGCCAAGGAGCGGGAGATACGCAGTATTTT
TRBJ2-5	TRBD2	11	-	TRBV19	CAAGGWETQYF	TGTGCCGCGGGGGGCTGGGAGACCCAGTACTTC
TRBJ2-1	TRBD1	17	-	TRBV19	CASSIDHSGTGRNEQFF	TGTGCCAGTAGTATAGATCACTCCGGGACAGGGCGCAATGAGCAGTTCTTC
TRBJ1-5	TRBD1	15	-	TRBV4-2	CASSPGTGANQPQHF	TGTGCCAGCAGTCCAGGGACAGGGGCAAATCAGCCCCAGCATTTT